These T cell receptor beta chains were read from a single sample in a study of shared clonotypes between healthy human individuals. Data came from immunoSEQ multiplex PCR; TCRdb stores just in-frame clones and leaves some out. The sample has about 2.1 million clones, 90% to 95% seen once; the top ten hold about 1.7%. The sample consisted of naive CD8+ T cells from PBMCs. The receptors shown here come from a man younger than 30 in good health. Some clones in this sample may be carry-over from other donors' samples. Both conserved end residues are part of each CDR3. Each record gives: V gene, clone size, D gene, J gene, CDR3 protein, CDR3 DNA. D genes are given only for firm matches. Clone size, where shown, is once, few, many, or a class for clones that have expanded.

>TRBV29-1|.|TRBD2|TRBJ2-3
CSVEDPASGSRTDTQYF
TGCAGCGTTGAAGACCCGGCTAGCGGGAGTAGGACAGATACGCAGTATTTT
>TRBV4-1|once|.|TRBJ2-1
CASSQRLGLYINEQFF
TGCGCCAGCAGCCAAAGACTAGGGTTGTATATCAATGAGCAGTTCTTC
>TRBV6-5|.|.|TRBJ2-7
CASIQRVGGLEQYF
TGTGCCAGCATCCAGCGGGTGGGGGGGCTTGAGCAGTACTTC
>TRBV5-1|.|.|TRBJ1-1
CASSLKLGGEAFF
TGCGCCAGCAGCCTCAAGTTGGGCGGTGAAGCTTTCTTT
>TRBV10-2|.|TRBD1|TRBJ1-1
CASSETGGAEAFF
TGCGCCAGCAGTGAAACAGGGGGTGCTGAAGCTTTCTTT
>TRBV7-9|.|.|TRBJ2-7
CASSPVALPYEQYF
TGTGCCAGCAGCCCCGTTGCTCTCCCATACGAGCAGTACTTC
>TRBV14|.|.|TRBJ1-1
CASSRQPTDPTEAFF
TGTGCCAGCAGCCGCCAACCAACAGACCCTACTGAAGCTTTCTTT
>TRBV2|.|.|TRBJ1-5
CASSGRARGLYSNQPQHF
TGTGCCAGCAGTGGCCGAGCCCGGGGCCTCTATAGCAATCAGCCCCAGCATTTT
>TRBV7-2|.|TRBD2|TRBJ2-7
CASSSGAGGSYEQYF
TGTGCCAGCAGCTCAGGGGCGGGGGGTTCCTACGAGCAGTACTTC
>TRBV28|once|TRBD1|TRBJ2-1
CASSGDSSYNEQFF
TGTGCCAGCAGTGGGGACAGCTCCTACAATGAGCAGTTCTTC
>TRBV7-9|.|TRBD2|TRBJ2-1
CASSVRKGTTVFNEQFF
TGTGCCAGCAGCGTACGTAAAGGGACTACCGTCTTCAATGAGCAGTTCTTC
>TRBV4-2|.|.|TRBJ1-2
CASSQDNTERAHYGYTF
TGTGCCAGCAGCCAAGATAACACCGAGAGGGCCCACTATGGCTACACCTTC
>TRBV10-2|.|TRBD1|TRBJ1-5
CASSEVRGRTQPQHF
TGCGCCAGCAGTGAGGTCAGGGGGCGCACTCAGCCCCAGCATTTT
>TRBV5-6|.|.|TRBJ1-1
CASSLYGGGTEAFF
TGTGCCAGCAGTTTATACGGGGGAGGCACTGAAGCTTTCTTT
>TRBV4-3|.|TRBD1|TRBJ2-5
CASSQDSGTGVLETQYF
TGCGCCAGCAGCCAAGACTCCGGGACAGGGGTTTTAGAGACCCAGTACTTC
>TRBV19|once|TRBD2|TRBJ2-1
CASSMGTRSYNEQFF
TGTGCCAGTAGTATGGGGACTAGGTCCTACAATGAGCAGTTCTTC